This T cell receptor (beta chain) stems from a study of shared clonotypes between healthy human individuals. As regards this clone: Its antigen is as yet unknown.

Adult donors, all healthy and HIV-negative, had no recent acute infections or vaccinations. Findings of the study overall: It was expected that sequencing depth would affect clonotype sharing among donors.

Repertoires were generated with immunoSEQ multiplex PCR, while TCRdb's copy carries only in-frame clones and drops some. Here the sample spans hundreds of thousands of clones, roughly 83% being singletons. The CDR3 runs 12 residues. In germline, CDR1 is MNHEY, CDR2 SMNVEV (reference sequence). Deletions cut 6 bases from V and 10 bases from J, with 13 bases between. The receptor was derived from a woman aged 40 to 50 in good health. Some clones in this sample may be carry-over from other donors' samples. J is TRBJ2-1 and V is TRBV27; D not resolved. The sample taken for sequencing was PBMCs. CDR3 nucleotides: TGTGCCAGCAGCCCGGGTCGGATGGAGCAGTTCTTC. Translation: CASSPGRMEQFF.